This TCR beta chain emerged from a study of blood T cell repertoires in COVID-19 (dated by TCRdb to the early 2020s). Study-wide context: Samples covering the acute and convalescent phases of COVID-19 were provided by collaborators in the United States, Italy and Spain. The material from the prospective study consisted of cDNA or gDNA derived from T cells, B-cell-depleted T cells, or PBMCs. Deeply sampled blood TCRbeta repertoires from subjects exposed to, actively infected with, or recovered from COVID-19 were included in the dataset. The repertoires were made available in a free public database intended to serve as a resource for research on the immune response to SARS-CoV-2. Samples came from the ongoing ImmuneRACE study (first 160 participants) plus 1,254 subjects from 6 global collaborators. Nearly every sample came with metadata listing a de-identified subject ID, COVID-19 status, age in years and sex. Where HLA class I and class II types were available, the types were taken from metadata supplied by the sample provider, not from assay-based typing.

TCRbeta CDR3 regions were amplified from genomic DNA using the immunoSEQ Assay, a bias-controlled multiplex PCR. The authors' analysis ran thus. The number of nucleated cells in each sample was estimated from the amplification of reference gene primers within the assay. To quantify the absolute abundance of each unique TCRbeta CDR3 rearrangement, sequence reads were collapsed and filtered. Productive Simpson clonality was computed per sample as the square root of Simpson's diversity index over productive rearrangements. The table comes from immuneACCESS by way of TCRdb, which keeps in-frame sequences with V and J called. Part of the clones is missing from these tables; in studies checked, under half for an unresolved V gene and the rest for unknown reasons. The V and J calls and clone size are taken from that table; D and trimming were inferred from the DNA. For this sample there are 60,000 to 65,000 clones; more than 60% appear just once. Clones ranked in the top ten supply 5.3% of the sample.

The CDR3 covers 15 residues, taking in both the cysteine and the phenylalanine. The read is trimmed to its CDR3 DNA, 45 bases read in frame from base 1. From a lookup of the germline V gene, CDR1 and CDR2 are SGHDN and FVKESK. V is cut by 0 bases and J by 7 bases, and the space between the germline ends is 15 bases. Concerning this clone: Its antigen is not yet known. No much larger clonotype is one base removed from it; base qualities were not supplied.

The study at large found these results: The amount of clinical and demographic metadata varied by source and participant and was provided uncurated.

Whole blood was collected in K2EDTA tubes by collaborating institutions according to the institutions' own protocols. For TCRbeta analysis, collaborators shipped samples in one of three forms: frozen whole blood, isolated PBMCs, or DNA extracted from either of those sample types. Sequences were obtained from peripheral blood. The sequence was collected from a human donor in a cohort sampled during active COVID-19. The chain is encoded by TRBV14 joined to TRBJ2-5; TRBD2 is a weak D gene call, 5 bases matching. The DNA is TGTGCCAGCAGCCAAGATCCTCCGGGGAAGGGGACCCAGTACTTC. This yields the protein CASSQDPPGKGTQYF.